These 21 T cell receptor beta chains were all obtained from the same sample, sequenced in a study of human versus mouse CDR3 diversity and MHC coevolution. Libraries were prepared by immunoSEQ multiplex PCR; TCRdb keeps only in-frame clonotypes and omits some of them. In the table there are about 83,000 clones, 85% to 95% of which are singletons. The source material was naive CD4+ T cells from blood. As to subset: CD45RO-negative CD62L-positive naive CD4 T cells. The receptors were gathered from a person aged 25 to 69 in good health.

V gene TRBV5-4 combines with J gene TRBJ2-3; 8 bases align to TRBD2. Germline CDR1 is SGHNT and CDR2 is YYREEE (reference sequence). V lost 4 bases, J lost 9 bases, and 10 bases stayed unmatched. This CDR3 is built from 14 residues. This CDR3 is CASSPGGASPTQYF. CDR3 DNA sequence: TGTGCCAGCAGCCCCGGGGGGGCGAGTCCCACGCAGTATTTT.

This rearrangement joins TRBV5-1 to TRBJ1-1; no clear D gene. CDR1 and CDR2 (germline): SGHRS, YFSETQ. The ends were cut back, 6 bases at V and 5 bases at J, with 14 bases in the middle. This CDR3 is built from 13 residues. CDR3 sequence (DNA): TGCGCCAGCAACATCTCCCCCGGGACTGAAGCTTTCTTT. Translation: CASNISPGTEAFF. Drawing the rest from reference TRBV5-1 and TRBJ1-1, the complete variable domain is KAGVTQTPRYLIKTRGQQVTLSCSPISGHRSVSWYQQTPGQGLQFLFEYFSETQRNKGNFPGRFSGRQFSNSRSEMNVSTLELGDSALYLCASNISPGTEAFFGQGTRLTVV.

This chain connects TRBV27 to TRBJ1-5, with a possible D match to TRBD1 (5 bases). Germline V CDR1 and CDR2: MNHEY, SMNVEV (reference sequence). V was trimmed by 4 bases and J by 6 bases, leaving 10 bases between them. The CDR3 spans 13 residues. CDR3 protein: CASSSRGLQPQHF. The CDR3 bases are TGTGCCAGCAGTTCGAGGGGACTTCAGCCCCAGCATTTT.

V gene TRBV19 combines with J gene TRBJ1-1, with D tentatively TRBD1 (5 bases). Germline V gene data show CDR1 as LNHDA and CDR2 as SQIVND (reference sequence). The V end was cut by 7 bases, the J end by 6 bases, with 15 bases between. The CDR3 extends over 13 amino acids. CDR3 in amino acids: CASKLQGSAEAFF. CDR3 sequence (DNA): TGTGCCAGTAAACTTCAGGGTTCCGCTGAAGCTTTCTTT. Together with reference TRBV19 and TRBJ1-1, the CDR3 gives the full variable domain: DGGITQSPKYLFRKEGQNVTLSCEQNLNHDAMYWYRQDPGQGLRLIYYSQIVNDFQKGDIAEGYSVSREKKESFPLTVTSAQKNPTAFYLCASKLQGSAEAFFGQGTRLTVV.

CDR3 bases: TGTGCCAGCAGCCTTACCAGGCGGGACAGGGGCACAGATACGCAGTATTTT. Protein: CASSLTRRDRGTDTQYF. The chain recombines TRBV4-2 with TRBJ2-3, with 9 nucleotides matching TRBD1. The CDR3 consists of 17 residues. Germline CDR1 LGHNA, CDR2 YNFKEQ. The trim removed 4 bases at V and 1 base at J, leaving 9 bases unmatched.

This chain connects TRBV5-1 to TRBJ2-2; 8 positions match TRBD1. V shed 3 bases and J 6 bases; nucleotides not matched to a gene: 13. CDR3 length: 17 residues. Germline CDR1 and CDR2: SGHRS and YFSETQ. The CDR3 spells CASSSPGQVARAGELFF. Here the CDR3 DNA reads TGCGCCAGCAGCTCTCCGGGACAGGTTGCTAGAGCCGGGGAGCTGTTTTTT.

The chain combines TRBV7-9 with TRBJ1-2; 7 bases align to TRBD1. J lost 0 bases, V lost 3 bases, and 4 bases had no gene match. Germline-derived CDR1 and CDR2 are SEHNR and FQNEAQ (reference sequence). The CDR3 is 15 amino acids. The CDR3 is CASSLGQLANYGYTF. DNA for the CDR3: TGTGCCAGCAGCTTGGGACAGCTGGCTAACTATGGCTACACCTTC.

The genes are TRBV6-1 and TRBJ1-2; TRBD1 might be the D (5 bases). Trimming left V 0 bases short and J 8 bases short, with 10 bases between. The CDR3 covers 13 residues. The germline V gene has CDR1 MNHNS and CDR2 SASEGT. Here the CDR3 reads CASSEARPGGYTF. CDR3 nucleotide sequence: TGTGCCAGCAGTGAAGCGAGGCCAGGGGGCTACACCTTC.

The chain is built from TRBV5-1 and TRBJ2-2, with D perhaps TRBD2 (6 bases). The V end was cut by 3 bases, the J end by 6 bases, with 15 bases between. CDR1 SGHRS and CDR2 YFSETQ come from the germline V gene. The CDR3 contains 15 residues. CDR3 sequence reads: CASSSLLGGSGELFF. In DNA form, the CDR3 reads TGCGCCAGCAGCTCCTTACTGGGGGGATCCGGGGAGCTGTTTTTT.

Here the CDR3 reads CASSSSPGRDSTYEQYF. CDR3 coding DNA: TGTGCCAGCAGCTCCTCCCCCGGCAGGGACTCAACCTACGAGCAGTACTTC. The chain couples TRBV7-9 to TRBJ2-5, with D possibly TRBD2 on 6 matching bases. The J call may be in error: the DNA end matches TRBJ2-7 better. The CDR3 spans 17 residues. Germline values: CDR1 SEHNR, CDR2 FQNEAQ (reference sequence).

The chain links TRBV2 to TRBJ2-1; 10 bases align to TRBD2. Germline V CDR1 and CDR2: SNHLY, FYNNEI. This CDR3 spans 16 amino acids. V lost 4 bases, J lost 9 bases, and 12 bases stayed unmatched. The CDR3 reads CASSASRLAGVGEQFF. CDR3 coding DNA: TGTGCCAGCAGTGCGTCGAGGCTAGCGGGGGTTGGTGAGCAGTTCTTC.

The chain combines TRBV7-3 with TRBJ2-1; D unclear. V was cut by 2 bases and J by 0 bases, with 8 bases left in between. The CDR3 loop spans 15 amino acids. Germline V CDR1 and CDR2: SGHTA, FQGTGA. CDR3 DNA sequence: TGTGCCAGCAGCTTAGAGTCCGCCTCCTACAATGAGCAGTTCTTC. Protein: CASSLESASYNEQFF.

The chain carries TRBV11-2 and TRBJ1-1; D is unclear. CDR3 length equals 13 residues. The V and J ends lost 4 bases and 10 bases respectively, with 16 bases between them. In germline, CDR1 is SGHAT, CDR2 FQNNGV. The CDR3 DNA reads TGTGCCAGCAGCTCGTCTGGCCAACCGATAGCTTTCTTT. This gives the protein CASSSSGQPIAFF.

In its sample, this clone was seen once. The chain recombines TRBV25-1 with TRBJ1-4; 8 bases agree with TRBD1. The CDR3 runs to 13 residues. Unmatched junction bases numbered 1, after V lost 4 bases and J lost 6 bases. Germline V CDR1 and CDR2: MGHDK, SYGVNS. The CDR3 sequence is CASSGTGYEKLFF. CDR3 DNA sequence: TGTGCCAGCAGTGGGACAGGGTATGAAAAACTGTTTTTT.

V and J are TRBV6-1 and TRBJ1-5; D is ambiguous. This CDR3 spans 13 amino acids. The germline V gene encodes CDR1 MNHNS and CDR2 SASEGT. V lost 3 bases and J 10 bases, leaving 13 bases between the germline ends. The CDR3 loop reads CASSDRTVGPQHF. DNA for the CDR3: TGTGCCAGCAGTGACCGCACAGTCGGCCCCCAGCATTTT.

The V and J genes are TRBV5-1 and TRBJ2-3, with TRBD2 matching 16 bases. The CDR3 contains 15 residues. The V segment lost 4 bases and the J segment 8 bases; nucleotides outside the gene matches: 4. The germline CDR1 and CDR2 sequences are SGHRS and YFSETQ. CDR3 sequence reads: CASSPGTSGRATQYF. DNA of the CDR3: TGCGCCAGCAGCCCTGGGACTAGCGGGAGGGCTACGCAGTATTTT.

CDR3 sequence reads: CASSLEGRQETQYF. The CDR3 nucleotides are TGCGCCAGCAGCTTGGAGGGGCGGCAGGAGACCCAGTACTTC. J is TRBJ2-5 and V is TRBV5-1, with D perhaps TRBD1 (5 bases). CDR3 length: 14 amino acids. The germline V gene encodes CDR1 SGHRS and CDR2 YFSETQ. The V gene lost 0 bases and the J gene lost 5 bases, with 11 bases spanning the gap.

The CDR3: CASSPQVNTEAFF. CDR3 coding DNA: TGTGCCAGCAGCCCGCAGGTAAACACTGAAGCTTTCTTT. V is TRBV5-5 and J is TRBJ1-1; D gene ambiguous. Between the trimmed V and J ends, which lost 4 bases and 2 bases, there was a span of 9 bases. This CDR3 is 13 amino acids long. Germline V gene lookup returns CDR1 SGHKS and CDR2 YYEKEE (reference sequence).

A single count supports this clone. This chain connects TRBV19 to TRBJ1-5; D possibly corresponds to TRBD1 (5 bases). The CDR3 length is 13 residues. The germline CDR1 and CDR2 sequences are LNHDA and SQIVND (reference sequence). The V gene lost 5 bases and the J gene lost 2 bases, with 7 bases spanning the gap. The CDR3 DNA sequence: TGTGCCAGTAGTTCGGGGGGCAATCAGCCCCAGCATTTT. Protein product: CASSSGGNQPQHF.

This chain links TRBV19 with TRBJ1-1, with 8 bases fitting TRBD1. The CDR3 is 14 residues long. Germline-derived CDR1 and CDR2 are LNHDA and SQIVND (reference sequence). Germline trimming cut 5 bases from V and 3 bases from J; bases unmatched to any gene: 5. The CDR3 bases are TGTGCCAGTAGTCGACAGGGGTGGGACACTGAAGCTTTCTTT. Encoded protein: CASSRQGWDTEAFF.

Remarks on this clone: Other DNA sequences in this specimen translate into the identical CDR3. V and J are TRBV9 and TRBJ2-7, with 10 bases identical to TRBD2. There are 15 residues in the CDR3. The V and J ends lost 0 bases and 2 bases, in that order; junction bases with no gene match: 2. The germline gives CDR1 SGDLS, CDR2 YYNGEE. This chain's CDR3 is CASSVGTSGAYEQYF. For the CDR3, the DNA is TGTGCCAGCAGCGTAGGGACTAGCGGTGCCTACGAGCAGTACTTC.